This TCR beta chain emerged from a study of blood T cells in healthy people across ages (dated by TCRdb to between 2015 and 2017). A note on the overall study: In model experiments, template switching captured about one uniquely barcoded TCR beta cDNA molecule for every two T cells. To track age-related changes in TCR beta repertoire diversity, the study relied on deep sequencing normalized with unique cDNA molecular identifiers. Donors were grouped into four age groups: young (average approximately 16 years), middle-aged (about 38), aged (around 62) and long-lived (approximately 78). For two donors (one aged 18 to 30 and one aged 80 or older), the study analyzed two additional independent replicas of 1 million unique cDNA reads from the same blood draw.

Results the study describes overall, beyond this receptor: As age increased, observed TCR beta diversity per million T cells dropped in a roughly linear way, and a significant reduction was already evident by age roughly 40. Compared with the aged group, the long-lived group had more naive CD4+ T cells, fewer expanded clones and increased TCR diversity, a pattern suggesting age selection. Observed TCR beta diversity correlated strongly with the percentage of naive T cells measured by flow cytometry. Since profiling was done on bulk unsorted PBMCs, naive and antigen-experienced compartments could not be conclusively compared. The CMV infection status of donors was not known, potentially confounding age-related changes in expanded clonotypes. Estimates of total diversity based on one million sequenced T cells were considered lower bounds and underestimates.

The library was made by 5' RACE. Sequencing took place on an Illumina HiSeq 2500. A second PCR of roughly 7 to 12 cycles was run with a J-beta primer mix and a sample-barcoded 5' primer. A unique molecular identifier was introduced onto each TCR beta cDNA molecule by a template-switch 5' adaptor carrying 12 random nucleotides. At least 2.5 million CDR3-containing paired-end reads were obtained from each sample. All of the RNA was converted into first-strand cDNA using the Mint cDNA synthesis kit, with a TRBC-specific oligonucleotide serving as the primer. After uracil-DNA glycosylase treatment, a first 18-cycle PCR used universal primers M1SS and BC2_uni_R on all cDNA. The original pipeline was this. Normalization of each sample was performed by random selection of 1 million high-quality reads, each carrying a distinct molecular identifier. Instead of being binned into consensus sequences, reads with shared molecular identifiers were discarded. MiTCR, run with a Q25 quality threshold and the strictest error-elimination algorithm, handled CDR3 identification, clonotype clustering and error correction. A nonparametric unseen species model with Euler transformation was used to estimate a lower bound on total TCR beta diversity. TCRdb applied fastp at Q25 and MiXCR to the public reads, then kept only in-frame beta chains. A single entry per CDR3 protein holds the most common genes and DNA from its merged rows. For this entry, the V and J calls and clone size follow TCRdb and not the study's own pipeline. This sample comprises 700,000 to 900,000 distinct CDR3 sequences, under 30% of them detected only once. The ten top clones hold about 3% of the sample.

According to the germline V gene, CDR1 reads MGHRA and CDR2 reads YSYEKL. Trimming at the junction amounts to 4 bases on V and 0 bases on J, and the germline ends lie 12 bases apart. From the cysteine through the phenylalanine, the CDR3 covers 15 amino acids. This entry keeps only the CDR3 DNA: 45 bases, framed from base 1. In this sample, this clonotype turned up a few times. The clone's antigen remains unknown. It has no much larger one-base neighbor in the sample; base qualities were not kept. Donors were around 37 systemically healthy Caucasian individuals from Russia aged roughly 6 to 95 years. Each donor gave 8 to 10 milliliters of peripheral blood, collected into EDTA-treated Vacutainer tubes. PBMCs were isolated by Ficoll-Paque density-gradient centrifugation, with at least 7 million obtained per sample. Trizol reagent was used to extract total RNA from PBMCs, with at least 5 micrograms per sample. The percentages of naive CD45RAhigh/CD27high T cells were determined by flow cytometry on a PBMC aliquot from every donor.

These data were also reused for a study on T cells of mothers and their children. The second paper further reports: The donors were nine systemically healthy Caucasian individuals, made up of three mothers and their six children. cDNA synthesis consumed the entire amount of extracted RNA, loaded at about 1.5 ug RNA in each 15 ul reaction. Sample barcodes and 2-4 random nucleotides were added via the M1S primer in the second PCR. Over 8 million TCR beta CDR3 reads were obtained for each mother, and approximately 3 million reads were obtained for each child. Thymic selection shapes the output of TCR recombination in a similar way in related and unrelated pairs, and inherited differences have a minor effect. Normalized repertoire overlap was always slightly but never significantly higher in related than unrelated mother-child pairs. No persistent microchimeric T cell clones were detected, at a sensitivity of around 100 clones per million clonotypes. In the study, deep NGS was used to compare the TCR beta repertoires of mothers and children, and features distinguishing related mother-child pairs from unrelated individuals were sought. Mothers averaged roughly 40 +/- 4 years of age and children averaged approximately 12 +/- 4 years. After adapter ligation with NEBNext reagents, the libraries were sequenced on Illumina HiSeq 2000 with 100+100 nt paired-end reads. To prevent cross-contamination, the mother and child libraries were prepared a month apart and were sequenced in separate runs. Between roughly 450,000 and 2,000,000 distinct TCR beta clonotypes were identified per donor. Naive TCR beta clonotypes were estimated from low-frequency clonotypes matched to each donor's FACS-determined naive share, without sorting.

The sequence was obtained from a boy younger than 18 in good health. Sequences were obtained from blood. This chain is built from TRBV4-1 and TRBJ2-5; no D gene is confidently identified. The CDR3 corresponds to CASSLRIVNQETQYF. The DNA reads TGCGCCAGCAGCCTCCGGATAGTGAACCAAGAGACCCAGTACTTC.